Reported below is one T cell receptor beta chain. The CDR3 totals 16 residues. Trimming removed 5 bases at V and 0 bases at J, with 14 bases between. Germline CDR1 reads LNHDA; CDR2 reads SQIVND (reference sequence). The data derive from a study of blood T cell repertoires in COVID-19. At the level of the study: The samples span acute and convalescent COVID-19 from the United States, Italy and Spain. From T cells, B-cell-depleted T cells, or PBMCs came the material, which was cDNA or gDNA.

In the study's own analysis: It was from reference gene primer amplification that nucleated cell counts were estimated. Only in-frame clones appear in the TCRdb table, and some are missing; sequencing was by immunoSEQ multiplex PCR. The V and J calls and clone size were taken over from that table, and D and trimming were inferred from the DNA. This table has around 150,000 clones, 88% appearing once. The sample consisted of peripheral blood. V gene TRBV19 combines with J gene TRBJ1-5, with TRBD1 as a possible D gene (6 bases). This sequence originates from a man aged 60-69 years with active or convalescent COVID-19. CDR3 DNA sequence: TGTGCCAGTAGTTGGGGGGGCAGGATTAGCAATCAGCCCCAGCATTTT. Translating gives CASSWGGRISNQPQHF.